The rows below give T cell receptor beta chains drawn from one sample of a study of cytomegalovirus exposure and HLA in healthy donors. Generated by immunoSEQ multiplex PCR, the TCRdb table keeps only in-frame clones and is missing some. Of about 150,000 clones in the sample, roughly 79% were seen once. Sequencing input: PBMCs. The receptors were sampled from a woman between 40 and 50 years old in good health and CMV-seronegative. Both conserved end residues are part of each CDR3. Fields, in order: V gene, J gene, D gene, clone size, CDR3 DNA, CDR3 protein. The D gene is left open where the match is weak. Clone size is not always given. Where it is, it says once, few, many or a class for expanded clones.

>TRBV6-4|TRBJ1-5|.|.
TGTGCCAGCATTCGACGGGGAAGCAAGTCTAGCAATCAGCCCCAGCATTTT
CASIRRGSKSSNQPQHF
>TRBV5-4|TRBJ1-2|TRBD1|.
TGTGCCAGCAGCTATAGGGACAGGGGTAACTATGGCTACACCTTC
CASSYRDRGNYGYTF
>TRBV27|TRBJ1-2|.|.
TGTGCCAGCCGGGGGGAAGTATACGGCTACACCTTC
CASRGEVYGYTF
>TRBV10-3|TRBJ1-5|TRBD1|once
TGTGCCATCAGGCAGGGGGCTGCCAATCAGCCCCAGCATTTT
CAIRQGAANQPQHF
>TRBV7-2|TRBJ2-7|TRBD1|.
TGTGCCAGCAGCTTCCCCGGGACAGGGTCCCAGCAGTACTTC
CASSFPGTGSQQYF
>TRBV5-1|TRBJ1-6|.|.
TGCGCCAGCAGCTTGTCGGACAGCGACCTCCACTTT
CASSLSDSDLHF
>TRBV21-1|TRBJ2-5|.|once
TGTGCCAGCAGCAAATCTTCTTCCCGGTTTCAAGAGACCCAGTACTTC
CASSKSSSRFQETQYF
>TRBV4-2|TRBJ1-2|TRBD1|.
TGTGCCAGCAGCCAAGAGGGGACAGGTTATAACTATGGCTACACCTTC
CASSQEGTGYNYGYTF
>TRBV2|TRBJ1-5|TRBD1|.
TGTGCCAGCAGTGCGACAGGGGGCAATCAGCCCCAGCATTTT
CASSATGGNQPQHF
>TRBV7-8|TRBJ1-5|TRBD1|.
TGTGCCAGCAGCGGACAGGGGGCGCGAGGCAATCAGCCCCAGCATTTT
CASSGQGARGNQPQHF
>TRBV28|TRBJ1-2|TRBD1|few
TGTGCCATCAACAGGGGAATCTCTGGCTACACCTTC
CAINRGISGYTF
>TRBV7-8|TRBJ2-1|.|once
TGTGCCAGCAGCTTAGCGAGTAGCTATGTTCCCAATGAGCAGTTCTTC
CASSLASSYVPNEQFF
>TRBV28|TRBJ1-6|.|.
TGTGCCAGCAGTTCCCCCGGGGGGAATTCACCCCTCCACTTT
CASSSPGGNSPLHF
>TRBV7-9|TRBJ1-1|.|.
TGTGCCAGCAGCTTAGTGGGGAACACAGGGAACACTGAAGCTTTCTTT
CASSLVGNTGNTEAFF
>TRBV27|TRBJ1-2|TRBD1|.
TGTGCCAGCACAATAGGACAGGGCGCCTATGGCTACACCTTC
CASTIGQGAYGYTF
>TRBV15|TRBJ2-2|TRBD1|.
TGTGCCACCAGCAGAGACGGCAGGACAGGGTCCCCCGGGGAGCTGTTTTTT
CATSRDGRTGSPGELFF
>TRBV18|TRBJ2-2|TRBD1|.
TGTGCCAGCTCACTTCCCGGGACAGGAAACACCGGGGAGCTGTTTTTT
CASSLPGTGNTGELFF
>TRBV18|TRBJ1-1|.|.
TGTGCCAGCTCACCACTTAAGTACTACCTTACTGAAGCTTTCTTT
CASSPLKYYLTEAFF
>TRBV7-9|TRBJ1-1|.|few
TGTGCCAGCAGCTTCGGGGGGTCGGTCACTGAAGCTTTCTTT
CASSFGGSVTEAFF
>TRBV6-4|TRBJ2-2|.|.
TGTGCCAGCAGCTTAACAGGGACGAACACCGGGGAGCTGTTTTTT
CASSLTGTNTGELFF
>TRBV19|TRBJ2-7|TRBD1|.
TGTGCCAGTAGTCTTGGAGGACAGGGAACCTACGAGCAGTACTTC
CASSLGGQGTYEQYF
>TRBV9|TRBJ2-3|TRBD2|few
TGTGCCAGCAGCGGGACTAGTCTCCCAGATACGCAGTATTTT
CASSGTSLPDTQYF
>TRBV4-1|TRBJ2-1|.|.
TGCGCCAGCAGCCTAGTTGCCCACAATGAGCAGTTCTTC
CASSLVAHNEQFF
>TRBV27|TRBJ2-7|TRBD1|.
TGTGCCAGCAGTACAGGGGGCTCCTACGAGCAGTACTTC
CASSTGGSYEQYF
>TRBV4-2|TRBJ1-1|.|.
TGTGCCAGCAGCCATCCCGGAGGGGTGAGCACTGAAGCTTTCTTT
CASSHPGGVSTEAFF
>TRBV29-1|TRBJ1-6|TRBD1|.
TGCAGCGACCCAGACAGGGCCTCCTATAATTCACCCCTCCACTTT
CSDPDRASYNSPLHF
>TRBV19|TRBJ2-5|TRBD2|.
TGTGCCAGTAGTATCGAGCGGGGGGGCAAAGAGACCCAGTACTTC
CASSIERGGKETQYF
>TRBV6-5|TRBJ1-4|.|once
TGTGCCAGCAGTTATACAGGCCCCGAAAAACTGTTTTTT
CASSYTGPEKLFF
>TRBV5-1|TRBJ1-1|TRBD1|.
TGCGCCAGCAGCCTCGGGACAGGGGTGAACACTGAAGCTTTCTTT
CASSLGTGVNTEAFF
>TRBV4-2|TRBJ1-2|.|.
TGTGCCAGCAGCCAACTTACCGGGACACAGACTCCGAACTATGGCTACACCTTC
CASSQLTGTQTPNYGYTF
>TRBV7-8|TRBJ2-6|.|.
TGTGCCAGCAGCTTCATTGCTATGTCTGGGGCCAACGTCCTGACTTTC
CASSFIAMSGANVLTF
>TRBV28|TRBJ1-1|.|.
TGTGCCAGCAGTTTAATTGAGGGCCTGAACACTGAAGCTTTCTTT
CASSLIEGLNTEAFF
>TRBV7-2|TRBJ2-3|.|.
TGTGCCAGCAGCCGGGACTCCACAGATACGCAGTATTTT
CASSRDSTDTQYF
>TRBV2|TRBJ1-5|.|few
TGTGCCAGCAGTGGGCAGAACCTCAATCAGCCCCAGCATTTT
CASSGQNLNQPQHF
>TRBV5-4|TRBJ1-4|.|.
TGTGCCAGCAGCTTTAGAGGTGGTACTAATGAAAAACTGTTTTTT
CASSFRGGTNEKLFF
>TRBV10-3|TRBJ2-3|TRBD1|.
TGTGCCATCGGGACCGGGACAGGAAACACAGATACGCAGTATTTT
CAIGTGTGNTDTQYF
>TRBV5-1|TRBJ2-1|.|.
TGCGCCAGCAGCTTGGTAACAGGCCCCTACAATGAGCAGTTCTTC
CASSLVTGPYNEQFF
>TRBV29-1|TRBJ2-7|.|.
TGCAGCGTTGAAGATTTGACCGGGGGAGAGCAGTACTTC
CSVEDLTGGEQYF